Presented here are 21 T cell receptor beta chains from one specimen sequenced in a study of T cell repertoires in ileal Crohn's disease. Sequencing used immunoSEQ multiplex PCR; TCRdb keeps in-frame clones, though not all of them. The data contain approximately 12,000 clones, just under 80% of them singletons. Time point: neoterminal ileum biopsy at postoperative endoscopy, about 6 months after surgery. The specimen sequenced was ileal tissue. All receptors come from an adult with Crohn's disease.

The chain combines TRBV15 with TRBJ2-5, with TRBD2 matching over 8 bases. The germline gives CDR1 LNHNV, CDR2 YYDKDF (reference sequence). The V and J ends lost 1 base and 9 bases, in that order; junction bases with no gene match: 13. There are 16 residues in the CDR3. Written as DNA, the CDR3 is TGTGCCACCAGCAGAGGAGGGCAGCGGGGGCCCCGGGCCCAGTACTTC. It translates to CATSRGGQRGPRAQYF.

J is TRBJ1-2 and V is TRBV28; TRBD1 agrees at 8 bases. The CDR3 sequence is 14 residues long. Germline CDR1 reads MDHEN; CDR2 reads SYDVKM. V shed 2 bases and J 8 bases; nucleotides not matched to a gene: 7. The CDR3 region is CASSLPQGAGGYTF. The CDR3, as DNA: TGTGCCAGCAGTTTACCGCAGGGGGCCGGCGGCTACACCTTC.

The chain links TRBV6-4 to TRBJ2-2; no reliable D call. This CDR3 has 13 residues. Per the germline V gene, CDR1 is MRHNA and CDR2 is SNTAGT. Trimming pared 2 bases from V and 7 bases from J, leaving 8 bases between. The CDR3 sequence is CASSDKASGELFF. CDR3 nucleotides: TGTGCCAGCAGTGACAAGGCTAGCGGGGAGCTGTTTTTT.

The chain links TRBV2 to TRBJ2-3; TRBD2 matches at 8 bases. The CDR3 is made up of 14 amino acids. CDR1 is SNHLY and CDR2 is FYNNEI in the germline V gene. With V trimmed by 8 bases and J by 3 bases, 7 bases remained unmatched. Here the CDR3 reads CASRGLVQTDTQYF. The CDR3 DNA is TGTGCCAGCCGGGGACTAGTTCAAACAGATACGCAGTATTTT.

J is TRBJ2-7 and V is TRBV6-1; TRBD2 matches 8 bases. V lost 3 bases to trimming and J lost 0 bases; unmatched junction nucleotides: 4. Germline V gene sequence: CDR1 MNHNS, CDR2 SASEGT. The CDR3 consists of 15 residues. This CDR3 reads CASSEEAGGSYEQYF. Here the CDR3 DNA reads TGTGCCAGCAGTGAGGAGGCGGGAGGCTCCTACGAGCAGTACTTC.

The sample holds one count of this clone. The chain couples TRBV5-1 to TRBJ2-1; D gene ambiguous. Trimming left V 3 bases short and J 8 bases short, with 18 bases between. The V gene's germline CDR1 is SGHRS and CDR2 YFSETQ. This CDR3 is 15 amino acids long. CDR3 residues: CASSSWAVLVDEQFF. In nucleotides, the CDR3 is TGCGCCAGCAGCTCCTGGGCAGTGTTAGTTGATGAGCAGTTCTTC.

This sequence joins TRBV7-3 and TRBJ2-7; perhaps TRBD2 as D (7 bases). This CDR3 is built from 15 residues. Trimming left V 4 bases short and J 6 bases short, with 19 bases between. Germline V gene sequence: CDR1 SGHTA, CDR2 FQGTGA. Here the CDR3 reads CASSSVGGPPAEQYF. The CDR3 DNA reads as TGTGCCAGCAGCTCGGTCGGGGGGCCGCCGGCCGAGCAGTACTTC.

CDR3 sequence (DNA): TGTGCCAGCAGCTTAAGGTTTGGCGGGAGGGCGGAGACCCAGTACTTC. This codes for CASSLRFGGRAETQYF. The chain couples TRBV7-9 to TRBJ2-5; TRBD2 aligns across 9 bases. The CDR3 loop spans 16 amino acids. V lost 2 bases and J lost 5; bases outside the gene matches: 9. Germline-derived CDR1 and CDR2 are SEHNR and FQNEAQ (reference sequence).

J is TRBJ1-2 and V is TRBV29-1, with TRBD1 as a possible D gene (6 bases). Germline V CDR1 and CDR2: SQVTM, ANQGSEA. This CDR3 is 11 amino acids long. CDR3 in DNA: TGCAGTATGGACAGCGCCTATGGCTACACCTTC. This sequence encodes CSMDSAYGYTF.

V is TRBV2 and J is TRBJ1-2, with 9 bases aligning to TRBD1. Germline V CDR1 and CDR2: SNHLY, FYNNEI. The length of the CDR3 is 15 residues. V was clipped by 7 bases and J by 8 bases; unmatched bases: 14. CDR3 protein: CASTAFSGQGVGYTF. Written as DNA, the CDR3 is TGTGCCAGCACCGCCTTCTCGGGACAGGGTGTCGGCTACACCTTC.

The chain uses TRBV29-1 and TRBJ2-1; D might be TRBD2 (6 bases). Trimming stripped 6 bases from V and 8 bases from J, with 17 bases between. Per germline, CDR1 SQVTM and CDR2 ANQGSEA. The CDR3 totals 13 residues. CDR3 protein: CSVSSGGVYEQFF. The CDR3 nucleotides read TGCAGCGTAAGTTCGGGCGGGGTCTATGAGCAGTTCTTC.

The CDR3 protein is CASSLEIGLTRYGYTF. CDR3 coding DNA: TGTGCCAGCAGCTTGGAAATCGGACTTACTCGCTATGGCTACACCTTC. The rearrangement uses TRBV5-6 and TRBJ1-2; D gene ambiguous. The germline V gene encodes CDR1 SGHDT and CDR2 YYEEEE. This CDR3 region has 16 residues. The V gene lost 0 bases and the J gene lost 4 bases, with 16 bases spanning the gap.

The chain joins TRBV7-9 to TRBJ1-4, with 7 bases identical to TRBD1. Germline values: CDR1 SEHNR, CDR2 FQNEAQ (reference sequence). This CDR3 spans 17 amino acids. V dropped 4 bases and J dropped 4; count of bases not matched to a gene: 12. CDR3 in DNA: TGTGCCAGCAGCTCCGACAGGGCCGCCCGGGATAATGAAAAACTGTTTTTT. It translates to CASSSDRAARDNEKLFF.

The chain joins TRBV7-6 to TRBJ2-1, with 8 bases fitting TRBD2. This CDR3 has 16 residues. Trimming cost V 1 base and J 3 bases; bases outside gene matches: 5. Looked up from germline, CDR1 is SGHVS and CDR2 is FNYEAQ. The CDR3 reads CASSLVWRGDYNEQFF. CDR3 nucleotides: TGTGCCAGCAGCTTAGTCTGGCGGGGGGACTACAATGAGCAGTTCTTC. Looking up the rest from reference TRBV7-6 and TRBJ2-1 gives the full variable domain: GAGVSQSPRYKVTKRGQDVALRCDPISGHVSLYWYRQALGQGPEFLTYFNYEAQQDKSGLPNDRFSAERPEGSISTLTIQRTEQRDSAMYRCASSLVWRGDYNEQFFGPGTRLTVL.

The rearrangement joins TRBV11-2 to TRBJ2-3; D is possibly TRBD2 (6 bases). The CDR3 consists of 16 residues. V lost 6 bases, J lost 0 bases, and 16 bases lay in between. In germline, CDR1 is SGHAT, CDR2 FQNNGV. The CDR3 spells CASSSFWGTSTDTQYF. The CDR3 bases are TGTGCCAGCAGTTCGTTTTGGGGGACTAGCACAGATACGCAGTATTTT.

The CDR3 nucleotides read TGTGCCCTAGGGACAGTCACCGGGGAGCTGTTTTTT. The encoded protein is CALGTVTGELFF. The chain couples TRBV6-1 to TRBJ2-2; 7 nucleotides align to TRBD1. The CDR3 extends over 12 amino acids. CDR1 and CDR2 from the germline V gene are MNHNS and SASEGT. V was clipped by 11 bases and J by 4 bases; unmatched bases: 4.

This clone has more than one count but fewer than ten. Other DNA sequences in the same sample also yield this CDR3. The V call is TRBV14, the J call TRBJ1-2; a weak D match, TRBD1 (5 bases). The CDR3 has 12 amino acids. CDR1 is SGHDN and CDR2 is FVKESK in the germline V gene. Trimming stripped 3 bases from V and 8 bases from J, with 10 bases between. The CDR3 here is CASSQGGSGYTF. CDR3 coding DNA: TGTGCCAGCAGCCAGGGGGGAAGCGGCTACACCTTC.

The V gene is TRBV5-1, the J gene TRBJ2-3; 7 nucleotides line up with TRBD2. CDR1 is SGHRS and CDR2 is YFSETQ in the germline V gene. The ends lost 1 base at V and 6 bases at J; junction bases unmatched: 2. This CDR3 region has 13 residues. The DNA of the CDR3 is TGCGCCAGCAGCTTGAATAGCGGGGATACGCAGTATTTT. The encoded protein is CASSLNSGDTQYF.

With respect to this clone: Relative to the germline gene, one junction end is altered; a read error may explain this. The rearrangement uses TRBV7-7 and TRBJ2-2, with 7 bases lining up with TRBD1. This CDR3 is built from 15 residues. Per the germline V gene, CDR1 is SSHAT and CDR2 is FNYEAQ (reference sequence). The CDR3 here is CASSLVAGGTGELFF. CDR3 nucleotide sequence: TGTGCTAGCAGCCTTGTGGCAGGGGGCACCGGGGAGCTGTTTTTT.

CDR3 amino acids: CASSPQGRTEAFF. The CDR3 coding sequence is TGTGCCAGCAGTCCCCAGGGTCGCACTGAAGCTTTCTTT. This chain joins TRBV6-4 and TRBJ1-1; D is perhaps TRBD1 (5 bases). The CDR3 loop spans 13 amino acids. Germline V gives CDR1 MRHNA, CDR2 SNTAGT. Trimming took 5 bases from V and 4 from J, leaving 11 bases between them.

The gene calls are TRBV7-9 and TRBJ2-1, with D possibly TRBD1 on 6 matching bases. This CDR3 is 12 amino acids long. V was trimmed by 10 bases and J by 4 bases, leaving 11 bases between them. Germline V CDR1 and CDR2: SEHNR, FQNEAQ (reference sequence). The CDR3 spells CAIRTEYNEQFF. The CDR3 nucleotides read TGTGCCATACGGACAGAATACAATGAGCAGTTCTTC. The full variable domain, rest sourced from reference TRBV7-9 and TRBJ2-1, is DTGVSQNPRHKITKRGQNVTFRCDPISEHNRLYWYRQTLGQGPEFLTYFQNEAQLEKSRLLSDRFSAERPKGSFSTLEIQRTEQGDSAMYLCAIRTEYNEQFFGPGTRLTVL.